This T cell receptor (beta chain) comes out of a study of cytomegalovirus exposure and HLA in healthy donors. Regarding the study as a whole: What TCR beta sequences reportedly achieved was accurate prediction of HLA-A and HLA-B alleles in most subjects. As a later analysis showed, several of the most significant clusters appeared to be linked to common viral pathogens. In a later analysis, approximately 15,000 TCR beta sequences were associated with HLA alleles at 0.05 false discovery rate. TCR beta chains associated with HLA were, in a later analysis, more clonally expanded than equally common others.

The PCR ran on 60 Vbeta and 13 Jbeta primers. This table comes from immunoSEQ multiplex PCR, and its TCRdb copy is limited to in-frame clones, with some not included. The sample lists 100,000 to 140,000 clones; around three quarters were seen once. V trimming: 4 bases; J trimming: 4 bases; junction bases outside the gene matches: 11. This CDR3 comprises 15 residues. Germline V CDR1 and CDR2: SQVTM, ANQGSEA. As regards this clone: Its cognate antigen is unknown.

This TCR was sampled from a male donor in good health and CMV-seronegative. V usage is TRBV29-1 and J usage is TRBJ1-2; 8 nucleotides align to TRBD1. The material sequenced was PBMCs. CDR3 DNA: TGCAGCGTTGTGCCCCCAGGGGGCGAGGGCTATGGCTACACCTTC. Translation gives CSVVPPGGEGYGYTF.